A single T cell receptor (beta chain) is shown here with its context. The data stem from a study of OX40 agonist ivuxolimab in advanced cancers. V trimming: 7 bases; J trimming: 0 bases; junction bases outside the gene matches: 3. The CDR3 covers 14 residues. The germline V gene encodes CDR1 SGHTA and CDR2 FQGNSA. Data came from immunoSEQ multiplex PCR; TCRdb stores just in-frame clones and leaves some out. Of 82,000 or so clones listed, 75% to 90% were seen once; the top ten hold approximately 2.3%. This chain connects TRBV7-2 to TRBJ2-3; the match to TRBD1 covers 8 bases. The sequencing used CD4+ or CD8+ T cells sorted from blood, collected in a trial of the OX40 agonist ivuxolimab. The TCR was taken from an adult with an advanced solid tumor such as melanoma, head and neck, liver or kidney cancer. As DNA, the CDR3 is TGTGCCAGCATCAGGGGGCGAAGCACAGATACGCAGTATTTT. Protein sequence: CASIRGRSTDTQYF.